This T cell receptor (beta chain) came from a study of T cells in Graves' hyperthyroidism and ophthalmopathy. Study-wide context: Peripheral blood was taken when the disease was first diagnosed, before any treatment began.

Each person with ophthalmopathy scored at least 3 on the Clinical Activity Score, reached NOSPECS grade 4 or higher, and had been ill under 3 months. Patients having uncontrolled infection, another autoimmune disease, pregnancy or lactation were not included. In this sample, this clonotype turned up many times. Germline V gene lookup returns CDR1 LGHNA and CDR2 YNFKEQ. There are 15 residues in the CDR3. With 0 bases removed from V and 4 bases from J, the gap between germline ends came to 12 bases. Regions amplified from RNA transcripts were the TCR beta CDR3 regions. First-round RT-PCR with HTBI primers amplified the TCR CDR3 region. In TCRdb, the multiplex PCR reads were re-called with MiXCR into one record per CDR3 protein. The sample records roughly 500,000 distinct CDR3 sequences, around a quarter being singletons.

The TCR was taken from a woman in her thirties with Graves' ophthalmopathy. Sequencing was carried out using blood. The chain employs TRBV4-2 and TRBJ1-2, with D unclear. The CDR3 protein is CASSQDLGEVYGYTF. CDR3 nucleotides: TGTGCCAGCAGCCAAGATCTCGGGGAAGTCTATGGCTACACCTTC.